This T cell receptor beta chain was captured by sequencing in a study of patients and donors after allogeneic stem cell transplantation. This clonotype showed up just a few times. Via MiXCR, TCRdb re-called the RT-PCR reads, giving one row per CDR3 protein. The sample lists approximately 160,000 distinct CDR3 sequences, 20% to 25% occurring once. The receptor was derived from a human donor who was either an allogeneic HSCT recipient or a stem cell or donor lymphocyte infusion donor (not recorded which). It is not recorded whose cells these are; they may come from a transplant donor. Sequencing used blood, either unsorted or a sorted T cell fraction (not recorded which).

CDR3 nucleotides: TGCAGTGCTAGCCCCGATGGGGGGCAGCCCCAGCATTTT. Residues: CSASPDGGQPQHF. This chain joins TRBV20-1 and TRBJ1-5; the D gene is possibly TRBD1 (5 bases). The germline V gene has CDR1 DFQATT and CDR2 SNEGSKA (reference sequence). V was cut by 3 bases and J by 7 bases, with 13 bases left in between. The CDR3 spans 13 residues.